The clone carrying this T cell receptor (beta chain) was seen once. The sample belongs to a study of blood T cell repertoires in COVID-19. CDR1 LGHNA and CDR2 YNFKEQ come from the germline V gene. With 3 bases clipped from V and 3 bases from J, the junction kept 7 bases outside the gene matches. This CDR3 spans 15 amino acids. Measured with immunoSEQ multiplex PCR; TCRdb has only the in-frame clones, and not every one. Counted here are tens of thousands of clones, about 90% occurring once; the ten biggest clones make up 1.9%. The chain links TRBV4-2 to TRBJ1-2; TRBD1 aligns across 7 bases. This TCR was recovered from a woman of 80 years or more with active or convalescent COVID-19. Material for sequencing was peripheral blood. CDR3 coding DNA: TGTGCCAGCAGCCAGGGAGACAGGGAGGACTATGGCTACACCTTC. Protein product: CASSQGDREDYGYTF.